This T cell receptor beta chain was captured by sequencing in a study of T cell responses to AZD1222 COVID-19 vaccine. Study observations and caveats: White British donors predominated, females outnumbered males, and clonal diversity was possibly underestimated.

CDR3 length: 20 residues. Using immunoSEQ multiplex PCR, the repertoire was profiled, and TCRdb retains in-frame clones only, with some absent. The top ten clones hold approximately 10% of a sample with tens of thousands of clones, about 89% of them seen once. This clone was seen only once. Its specificity is unknown. Specimen: peripheral blood, collected 28 days after the second AZD1222 dose. This TCR was sampled from an adult who received the AZD1222 COVID-19 vaccine. The rearrangement joins TRBV21-1 to TRBJ2-7; the table's D call, TRBD2, has no DNA check behind it. TRBV21-1 is shown as a pseudogene. CDR3 amino acids: CASSPPVAGLAIHPSYEQYF. The DNA for the CDR3 is TGTGCCAGCAGCCCCCCGGTGGCTGGCCTAGCGATCCACCCATCCTACGAGCAGTACTTC.